This T cell receptor beta chain comes out of a study of immune evolution from preneoplasia to lung adenocarcinoma. Study-wide results and limits: Top clone share appeared to fall from AAH through AIS, MIA, adenocarcinoma.

To note about this clone: The antigen remains unidentified.

Clones were sequenced by immunoSEQ multiplex PCR, and TCRdb holds only the in-frame ones, with some missing. The table has under 15,000 clones, more than 75% seen once. The V and J ends lost 2 bases and 5 bases, in that order; junction bases with no gene match: 15. The CDR3 consists of 17 residues. Germline-derived CDR1 and CDR2 are SGHAT and FQNNGV. The specimen was FFPE tissue from an adenomatous hyperplasia lung lesion. Subset denoted: atypical adenomatous hyperplasia (AAH), lung preneoplasia. The V gene is TRBV11-2, the J gene TRBJ2-7; 7 bases line up with TRBD2. The receptor's source is a person between 45 and 75 years old with lung adenocarcinoma. The CDR3 DNA follows: TGTGCCAGCAGCTTACCAACGCTAGCGGCCCCATTAGACGAGCAGTACTTC. Residues: CASSLPTLAAPLDEQYF.